This T cell receptor beta chain was captured by sequencing in a study of post-analysis software for immune sequencing data (dated by TCRdb to the mid-2010s). For context, the study as a whole: The recorded disease courses included relapsing-remitting, secondary progressive and progressive-relapsing multiple sclerosis, and some patients had no subtype annotation. The patient repertoires were set against 10 or so previously published healthy control repertoires from donors whose ages ranged from roughly 6 to 27 years. A subset of samples was prepared in parallel using single-end sample barcoding, then pooled and co-amplified after Illumina adapter ligation.

To demonstrate the VDJtools post-analysis software, the study profiled TCR beta repertoires from the peripheral blood of under 15 young patients with multiple sclerosis. Multiple sclerosis patients were children and adolescents aged about 6 to 17 years. Receptor amplification or capture employed PCR. Reads for this sample came from an Illumina HiSeq 2500. To reduce PCR and sequencing biases, unique molecular identifiers were built into the TCR beta cDNA libraries. Roughly 500,000 cDNA molecules were obtained for every 1 to 10 million input T cells, so each molecule roughly corresponded to one T cell. The patient libraries were prepared and sequenced with the same protocol used for the earlier healthy control dataset. Samples belonging to the same batch were prepared together, multiplexed and sequenced on a shared HiSeq lane. In the paper's pipeline: Raw barcoded reads were processed with MIGEC, and single-read molecular identifier groups were discarded before consensus assembly and CDR3 extraction. Clonotype tables were post-analysed with VDJtools, normalizing diversity by down-sampling all datasets to the smallest sample size. In repertoire overlap clustering, CDR3 amino acid sequences, but not nucleotide sequences, were matched to correct batch-related cross-sample contamination. The public reads were quality trimmed at Q25 with fastp and then assembled into clones with MiXCR by TCRdb, keeping productive beta chains. Entries are consolidated by CDR3 protein sequence, retaining the most common genes and DNA. The V and J calls here are based on TCRdb, not the publication. The sample yields hundreds of thousands of distinct CDR3 sequences; roughly 46% were counted once. More than 1.5% of the sample goes to the ten largest clones.

Notes on this clonotype: Its antigen target is currently unknown. Base-call qualities are not available, and no considerably larger clone is one nucleotide away.

Findings and caveats that apply to the study as a whole: Significantly higher frequencies in patients than in controls were found for a handful of TRBV segments, including TRBV5-6, TRBV5-1 and TRBV20-1. Direct clustering with F measure revealed strong co-clustering of samples prepared in the same batch, which led to a batch-effect correction. The multiple sclerosis patient group was slightly younger than the control group. Compared with controls, multiple sclerosis patients had significantly lower normalized Chao1 diversity, a finding suggesting substantial peripheral T-cell clonal expansion.

The junction shows trimming of 5 bases on V and 2 bases on J, plus 12 bases between the germline ends. CDR1 and CDR2, looked up from the germline V gene, are KGHDR and SFDVKD. Its CDR3 holds 16 amino acids, cysteine through phenylalanine. This entry keeps only the CDR3 DNA: 48 bases, framed from base 1. The chain is assembled from TRBV24-1 and TRBJ2-6; no D segment can be confidently identified. The sample taken for sequencing was blood. The source of this sequence is a girl aged 10 to 17 with multiple sclerosis. Here is the DNA: TGTGCCACCAGTGGACCGGAGCGTACTGGGGCCAACGTCCTGACTTTC. Translated, this is CATSGPERTGANVLTF.